This T cell receptor beta chain was sequenced for a study of cytomegalovirus exposure and HLA in healthy donors. Across the study: The 110 or so validation repertoires, a later analysis reported, used the same platform as the roughly 710 first-cohort repertoires. Broader study findings: The study put 150 to 200 TCR beta chains on its list as cytomegalovirus-associated.

Using immunoSEQ multiplex PCR, the repertoire was profiled, and TCRdb retains in-frame clones only, with some absent. This sample yields about 98,000 clones, of which roughly 87% are seen a single time; more than 3% belongs to the top ten. In the case of this clone: The antigen is undetermined.

The study drew the donors from its roughly 120-subject validation cohort, separate from the roughly 670-subject first cohort. This clonotype originated in a woman aged 30 to 39 in good health and CMV-seronegative. The sample consisted of PBMCs.

CDR3 DNA sequence: TGTGCCAGCAGCCCCATGACGAGGCCCGAAGATACGCAGTATTTT. It yields the protein CASSPMTRPEDTQYF. The V call is TRBV11-2, the J call TRBJ2-3; D not certain. V lost 5 bases, J lost 5 bases, and 17 bases lay in between. The length of the CDR3 is 15 residues. Germline CDR1 SGHAT, CDR2 FQNNGV.